This TCR beta chain was observed in a study of T cells in women clearing cervical HPV infection. With regard to this clone: Its antigen is unknown. The CDR3 extends 3 residues past the end of the read, so its final part is completed from the germline J gene.

Study conclusions and caveats: CIN3+ cases had significantly higher TCR richness than controls; evenness did not differ.

Repertoires were generated with immunoSEQ multiplex PCR, while TCRdb's copy carries only in-frame clones and drops some. This sample's table reports approximately 52,000 clones. The V end lost 3 bases, the J end lost 8 bases, and 8 bases lay between the germline ends. The CDR3 totals 11 residues. Germline V CDR1 and CDR2: GTSNPN, SVGIG (reference sequence). The chain is built from TRBV30 and TRBJ2-1; D not resolved. This receptor was taken from a woman aged 18 to 75 with a cervical HPV16 infection that either progressed to CIN3+ or cleared (not recorded which). The specimen was blood buffy coat. CDR3 amino acids: CAWSRRDEQFF. The sequenced CDR3 bases are TGTGCCTGGAGCCGCCGCGATGAG. Looking up the rest from reference TRBV30 and TRBJ2-1 gives the full variable domain: SQTIHQWPATLVQPVGSPLSLECTVEGTSNPNLYWYRQAAGRGLQLLFYSVGIGQISSEVPQNLSASRPQDRQFILSSKKLLLSDSGFYLCAWSRRDEQFFGPGTRLTVL.